The rows below give T cell receptor beta chains drawn from one sample of a study of T cells in Graves' hyperthyroidism and ophthalmopathy. TCRdb processed the multiplex PCR reads anew with MiXCR; each CDR3 protein has one entry. Counted here are 730,000 or so distinct CDR3 sequences, roughly 20% occurring once; the ten biggest clones make up approximately 15%. Sequencing was performed on blood. These receptors were obtained from a woman aged 45-65 years with Graves' hyperthyroidism that later progressed to Graves' ophthalmopathy. Each CDR3 is given with its conserved first and last residue. Fields, in order: V gene, J gene, clone size, CDR3 length, D gene, CDR3 DNA, CDR3 protein. D genes are given only for firm matches. The listing skips clone size in some rows; elsewhere it reads once, few, many or a size class.

v_call: TRBV20-1
j_call: TRBJ1-5
clone_size: many
cdr3_length: 16
d_call: TRBD1
cdr3_nt: TGCAGTGCTGGAGAGACAGGGGGAAATAGCAATCAGCCCCAGCATTTT
cdr3_aa: CSAGETGGNSNQPQHF

v_call: TRBV12-3/TRBV12-4
j_call: TRBJ2-7
clone_size: NA
cdr3_length: 15
d_call: TRBD1
cdr3_nt: TGTGCCAGCAGCCTTACAGGGGGCAGGCCCTACGAGCAGTACTTC
cdr3_aa: CASSLTGGRPYEQYF

v_call: TRBV9
j_call: TRBJ2-7
clone_size: NA
cdr3_length: 15
d_call: TRBD1
cdr3_nt: TGTGCCAGCAGCGTAGCCCGGGACAGGATCGACGAGCAGTACTTC
cdr3_aa: CASSVARDRIDEQYF

v_call: TRBV10-1
j_call: TRBJ2-7
clone_size: NA
cdr3_length: 14
d_call: NA
cdr3_nt: TGCGCCAGCAGTGACCCCCCGGGGCCATACGAGCAGTACTTC
cdr3_aa: CASSDPPGPYEQYF

v_call: TRBV3-1
j_call: TRBJ1-1
clone_size: many
cdr3_length: 16
d_call: NA
cdr3_nt: TGTGCCAGCAGCCTATCTCCGCTGGGTGAAGGTACTGAAGCTTTCTTT
cdr3_aa: CASSLSPLGEGTEAFF

v_call: TRBV10-1
j_call: TRBJ2-2
clone_size: NA
cdr3_length: 13
d_call: NA
cdr3_nt: TGCGCCAGCAGTGAGTTTAACGACGGGGAGCTGTTTTTT
cdr3_aa: CASSEFNDGELFF

v_call: TRBV5-6
j_call: TRBJ2-1
clone_size: many
cdr3_length: 15
d_call: TRBD1
cdr3_nt: TGTGCCAGCAGCTGGGGGACAGGGGGCTACAATGAGCAGTTCTTC
cdr3_aa: CASSWGTGGYNEQFF

v_call: TRBV7-9
j_call: TRBJ1-3
clone_size: few
cdr3_length: 14
d_call: NA
cdr3_nt: TGTGCCAGCAGCCGGGGGCCGGCTGGAAACACCATATATTTT
cdr3_aa: CASSRGPAGNTIYF

v_call: TRBV7-9
j_call: TRBJ1-2
clone_size: many
cdr3_length: 14
d_call: NA
cdr3_nt: TGTGCCAGCAGCCCCCCAGGGAGAAACTATGGCTACACCTTC
cdr3_aa: CASSPPGRNYGYTF

v_call: TRBV7-8
j_call: TRBJ1-3
clone_size: few
cdr3_length: 18
d_call: TRBD1
cdr3_nt: TGTGCCAGCAGCCGACACCCGGGACAGGGGGCGGCTGGAAACACCATATATTTT
cdr3_aa: CASSRHPGQGAAGNTIYF

v_call: TRBV3-1
j_call: TRBJ1-5
clone_size: many
cdr3_length: 16
d_call: NA
cdr3_nt: TGTGCCAGCAGCCAAGGGACTGGATGGATAGGCCAGCCCCAGCATTTT
cdr3_aa: CASSQGTGWIGQPQHF

v_call: TRBV7-2
j_call: TRBJ2-5
clone_size: NA
cdr3_length: 16
d_call: NA
cdr3_nt: TGTGCCAGCAGCTTAGCGGCAGGCAACTTCCAAGAGACCCAGTACTTC
cdr3_aa: CASSLAAGNFQETQYF

v_call: TRBV3-1
j_call: TRBJ2-1
clone_size: many
cdr3_length: 19
d_call: TRBD2
cdr3_nt: TGTGCCAGCAGCCAAGATCGTTCCCGGACTAGCGGGGGGGCCAATGAGCAGTTCTTC
cdr3_aa: CASSQDRSRTSGGANEQFF

v_call: TRBV2
j_call: TRBJ2-7
clone_size: many
cdr3_length: 12
d_call: TRBD1
cdr3_nt: TGTGCCAGCAGGGACAGGGGTTACGAGCAGTACTTC
cdr3_aa: CASRDRGYEQYF

v_call: TRBV27
j_call: TRBJ2-5
clone_size: many
cdr3_length: 15
d_call: NA
cdr3_nt: TGTGCCAGCAGTTTGGACGTTAAGGGGGGAGAGACCCAGTACTTC
cdr3_aa: CASSLDVKGGETQYF

v_call: TRBV11-3
j_call: TRBJ2-7
clone_size: NA
cdr3_length: 16
d_call: NA
cdr3_nt: TGTGCCAGCAGCGGGCCCATGTGGAGGTGGGACTACGAGCAGTACTTC
cdr3_aa: CASSGPMWRWDYEQYF

v_call: TRBV14
j_call: TRBJ2-7
clone_size: NA
cdr3_length: 16
d_call: TRBD1
cdr3_nt: TGTGCCAGCAGCCAACTCGGGACAGGGGCTTCCTACGAGCAGTACTTC
cdr3_aa: CASSQLGTGASYEQYF

v_call: TRBV11-1
j_call: TRBJ2-5
clone_size: many
cdr3_length: 15
d_call: NA
cdr3_nt: TGTGCCAGCAGCTTAGCGGGGGTGGCCCAAGAGACCCAGTACTTC
cdr3_aa: CASSLAGVAQETQYF

v_call: TRBV24-1
j_call: TRBJ1-5
clone_size: NA
cdr3_length: 13
d_call: NA
cdr3_nt: TGTGCCACCAGAGGTGCAGGCAATCAGCCCCAGCATTTT
cdr3_aa: CATRGAGNQPQHF

v_call: TRBV7-9
j_call: TRBJ2-5
clone_size: few
cdr3_length: 15
d_call: TRBD1
cdr3_nt: TGTGCCAGCAGCGCCAGACAGGGGAGAACGGAGACCCAGTACTTC
cdr3_aa: CASSARQGRTETQYF

v_call: TRBV3-1
j_call: TRBJ1-4
clone_size: many
cdr3_length: 16
d_call: NA
cdr3_nt: TGTGCCAGCAGCCAAGATCGGACAGTATTGGGGGAAAAACTGTTTTTT
cdr3_aa: CASSQDRTVLGEKLFF

v_call: TRBV12-5
j_call: TRBJ2-3
clone_size: many
cdr3_length: 16
d_call: NA
cdr3_nt: TGTGCTAGTGGTTTTGGCGACAGGTCATTCACAGATACGCAGTATTTT
cdr3_aa: CASGFGDRSFTDTQYF

v_call: TRBV4-1
j_call: TRBJ1-5
clone_size: NA
cdr3_length: 16
d_call: NA
cdr3_nt: TGCGCCAGCAGCCAAGATTACCCTTATAGCAATCAGCCCCAGCATTTT
cdr3_aa: CASSQDYPYSNQPQHF

v_call: TRBV29-1
j_call: TRBJ1-1
clone_size: NA
cdr3_length: 14
d_call: TRBD1
cdr3_nt: TGCAGCGTTGCCGGGACAGCGGGGTACACTGAAGCTTTCTTT
cdr3_aa: CSVAGTAGYTEAFF

v_call: TRBV11-2
j_call: TRBJ2-2
clone_size: NA
cdr3_length: 16
d_call: NA
cdr3_nt: TGTGCCAGCAGCTTAGAACTAGCCTCGAACACCGGGGAGCTGTTTTTT
cdr3_aa: CASSLELASNTGELFF

v_call: TRBV5-4
j_call: TRBJ1-2
clone_size: NA
cdr3_length: 17
d_call: TRBD1
cdr3_nt: TGTGCCAGCAGCATGGGACAGCGGACCCAGGGGAACTATGGCTACACCTTC
cdr3_aa: CASSMGQRTQGNYGYTF

v_call: TRBV12-3/TRBV12-4
j_call: TRBJ2-7
clone_size: NA
cdr3_length: 14
d_call: NA
cdr3_nt: TGTGCCAGCACCTCCCGGAGCGGATCCTACGAGCAGTACTTC
cdr3_aa: CASTSRSGSYEQYF

v_call: TRBV7-9
j_call: TRBJ1-4
clone_size: few
cdr3_length: 14
d_call: NA
cdr3_nt: TGTGCCAGCAGCAGTCAGGGTGATCGGGAAAAACTGTTTTTT
cdr3_aa: CASSSQGDREKLFF

v_call: TRBV6-6
j_call: TRBJ2-7
clone_size: many
cdr3_length: 14
d_call: TRBD1
cdr3_nt: TGTGCCAGCAGTTACCCTGGGACAGAATACGAGCAGTACTTC
cdr3_aa: CASSYPGTEYEQYF

v_call: TRBV7-3
j_call: TRBJ2-5
clone_size: NA
cdr3_length: 13
d_call: TRBD1
cdr3_nt: TGTGCCACCGCACAGGGGGCGGGAGAGACCCAGTACTTC
cdr3_aa: CATAQGAGETQYF

v_call: TRBV3-1
j_call: TRBJ2-3
clone_size: many
cdr3_length: 17
d_call: TRBD2
cdr3_nt: TGTGCCAGCAGCCAAGCTGGTCTAGCGGATTACACAGATACGCAGTATTTT
cdr3_aa: CASSQAGLADYTDTQYF

v_call: TRBV9
j_call: TRBJ1-2
clone_size: few
cdr3_length: 15
d_call: NA
cdr3_nt: TGTGCCAGCAGCGTAGGGAAATTTCAAGAGTATGGCTACACCTTC
cdr3_aa: CASSVGKFQEYGYTF

v_call: TRBV5-6
j_call: TRBJ2-1
clone_size: many
cdr3_length: 15
d_call: NA
cdr3_nt: TGTGCCAGCAGCCCCGAAATAAGCTCCTACAATGAGCAGTTCTTC
cdr3_aa: CASSPEISSYNEQFF